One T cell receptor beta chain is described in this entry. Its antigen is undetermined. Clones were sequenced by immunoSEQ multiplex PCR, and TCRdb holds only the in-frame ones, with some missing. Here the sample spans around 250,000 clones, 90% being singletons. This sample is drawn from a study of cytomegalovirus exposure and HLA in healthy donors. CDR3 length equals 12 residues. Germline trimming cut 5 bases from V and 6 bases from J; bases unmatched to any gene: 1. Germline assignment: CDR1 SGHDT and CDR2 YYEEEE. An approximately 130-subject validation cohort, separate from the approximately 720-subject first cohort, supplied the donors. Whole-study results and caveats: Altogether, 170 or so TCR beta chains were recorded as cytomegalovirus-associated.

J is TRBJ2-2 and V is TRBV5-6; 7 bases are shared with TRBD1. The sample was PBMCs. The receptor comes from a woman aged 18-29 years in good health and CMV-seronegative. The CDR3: CASSDRAGELFF. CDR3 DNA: TGTGCCAGCAGTGACAGGGCCGGGGAGCTGTTTTTT.